This record concerns one TCR beta chain sequence. Unstimulated regulatory T cells (CD4+CD25+CD127-), CD4+CD25- non-regulatory cells, CD4 and CD8 cells were FACS-sorted from thawed PBMCs. The sample belongs to a study of Tregs in tolerant kidney transplant recipients. Study in general: Recipients received nonmyeloablative bone marrow transplants from related graft donors, with transient mixed chimerism.

This CDR3 region has 16 residues. With 4 bases clipped from V and 0 bases from J, the junction kept 8 bases outside the gene matches. The germline CDR1 and CDR2 sequences are SGHRS and YFSETQ. The data were produced by immunoSEQ multiplex PCR, yet TCRdb's version contains in-frame clones alone and is incomplete. The table records tens of thousands of clones, nearly 98% of them present only once. The sequence came from a human donor who received a combined kidney and bone marrow transplant. Source: Tregs from blood, taken before the transplant. This chain connects TRBV5-1 to TRBJ1-1; 8 bases line up with TRBD1. The CDR3 spells CASSRRQGILNTEAFF. The CDR3 DNA reads TGCGCCAGCAGCCGAAGACAGGGGATACTGAACACTGAAGCTTTCTTT.